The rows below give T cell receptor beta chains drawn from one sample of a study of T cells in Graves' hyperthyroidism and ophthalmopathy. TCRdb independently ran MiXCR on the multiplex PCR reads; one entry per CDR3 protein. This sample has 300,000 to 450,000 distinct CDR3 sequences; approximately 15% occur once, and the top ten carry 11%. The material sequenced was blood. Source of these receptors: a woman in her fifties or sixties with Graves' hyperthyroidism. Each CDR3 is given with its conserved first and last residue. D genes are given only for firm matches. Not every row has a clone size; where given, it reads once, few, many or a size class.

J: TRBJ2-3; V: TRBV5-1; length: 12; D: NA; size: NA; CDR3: CASRDDGDTQYF; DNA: TGCGCCAGCAGGGATGATGGGGATACGCAGTATTTT
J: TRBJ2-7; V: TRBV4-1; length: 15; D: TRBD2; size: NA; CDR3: CASGGGLAAFYEQYF; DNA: TGCGCCAGCGGAGGGGGACTAGCGGCTTTCTACGAGCAGTACTTC
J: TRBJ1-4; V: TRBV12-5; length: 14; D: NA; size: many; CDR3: CASGGVTTNEKLFF; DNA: TGTGCTAGTGGGGGAGTGACAACTAATGAAAAACTGTTTTTT
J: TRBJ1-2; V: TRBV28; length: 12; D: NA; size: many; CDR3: CATRGVNYGYTF; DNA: TGTGCCACCCGGGGAGTTAACTATGGCTACACCTTC
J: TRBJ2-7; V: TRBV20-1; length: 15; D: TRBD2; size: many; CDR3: CSARTGTSAAYEQYF; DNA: TGCAGTGCTAGAACCGGGACTAGCGCTGCCTACGAGCAGTACTTC
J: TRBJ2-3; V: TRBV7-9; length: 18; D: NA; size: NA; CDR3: CASIGGSLIYRGIDTQYF; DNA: TGTGCCAGCATCGGAGGCAGCCTCATTTATAGGGGAATAGATACGCAGTATTTT
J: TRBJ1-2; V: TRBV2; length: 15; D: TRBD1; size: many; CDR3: CASSAPDRGLLGYTF; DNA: TGTGCCAGCAGTGCACCGGACAGGGGGCTTCTTGGCTACACCTTC
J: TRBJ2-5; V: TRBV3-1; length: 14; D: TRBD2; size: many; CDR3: CASRPAGGQETQYF; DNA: TGTGCCAGCAGGCCTGCGGGGGGCCAAGAGACCCAGTACTTC
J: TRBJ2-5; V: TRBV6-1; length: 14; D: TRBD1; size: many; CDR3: CASSQYKGAETQYF; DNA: TGTGCCAGCAGCCAATACAAGGGGGCAGAGACCCAGTACTTC
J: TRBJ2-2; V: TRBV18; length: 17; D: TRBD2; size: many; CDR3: CASSPMRLASNTGELFF; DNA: TGTGCCAGCTCACCAATGAGACTAGCTAGCAACACCGGGGAGCTGTTTTTT
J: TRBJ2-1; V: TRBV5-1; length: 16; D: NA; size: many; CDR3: CASSLVPDGTYNEQFF; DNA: TGCGCCAGCAGCTTGGTTCCCGACGGAACCTACAATGAGCAGTTCTTC
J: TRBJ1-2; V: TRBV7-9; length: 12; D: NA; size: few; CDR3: CASSSTVYGYTF; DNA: TGTGCCAGCAGCTCGACAGTCTATGGCTACACCTTC
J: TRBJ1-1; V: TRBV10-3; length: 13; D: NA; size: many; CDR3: CATQTAPNTEAFF; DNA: TGTGCCACTCAAACTGCTCCGAACACTGAAGCTTTCTTT
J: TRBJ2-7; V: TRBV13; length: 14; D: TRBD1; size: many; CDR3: CASSLMTGHYEQYF; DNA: TGTGCCAGCAGCTTGATGACAGGGCACTACGAGCAGTACTTC
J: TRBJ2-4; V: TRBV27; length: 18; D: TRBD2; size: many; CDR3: CASSPGLAGGLAKNIQYF; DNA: TGTGCCAGCAGTCCAGGACTAGCGGGAGGGCTAGCCAAAAACATTCAGTACTTC
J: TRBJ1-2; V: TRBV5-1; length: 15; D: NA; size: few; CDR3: CASSLGEGASGGYTF; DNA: TGCGCCAGCAGCTTGGGAGAGGGAGCCTCTGGGGGCTACACCTTC
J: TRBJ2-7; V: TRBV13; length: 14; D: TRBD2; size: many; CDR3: CASSSGTSFHEQYF; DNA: TGTGCCAGCAGCTCCGGGACTAGCTTCCACGAGCAGTACTTC
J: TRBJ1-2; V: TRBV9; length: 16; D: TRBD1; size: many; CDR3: CASSAKQGFMDYGYTF; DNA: TGTGCCAGCAGCGCCAAACAGGGGTTTATGGACTATGGCTACACCTTC
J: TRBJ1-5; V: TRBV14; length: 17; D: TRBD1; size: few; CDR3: CASSHRKDRGLDQPQHF; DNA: TGTGCCAGCAGCCACCGGAAGGACAGGGGCCTCGATCAGCCCCAGCATTTT
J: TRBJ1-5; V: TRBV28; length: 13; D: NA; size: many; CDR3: CASRRGGNQPQHF; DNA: TGTGCCAGCCGTCGAGGCGGGAATCAGCCCCAGCATTTT
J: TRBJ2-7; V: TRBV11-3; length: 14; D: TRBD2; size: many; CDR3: CASSLGRANYEQYF; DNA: TGTGCCAGCAGCCTGGGGAGGGCGAACTACGAGCAGTACTTC
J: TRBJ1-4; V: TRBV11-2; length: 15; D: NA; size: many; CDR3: CASSLVRATNEKLFF; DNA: TGTGCCAGCAGCTTAGTGAGAGCAACTAATGAAAAACTGTTTTTT
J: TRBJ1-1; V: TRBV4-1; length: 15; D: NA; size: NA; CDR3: CASSPEGYGNTEAFF; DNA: TGCGCCAGCAGCCCAGAGGGTTATGGGAACACTGAAGCTTTCTTT
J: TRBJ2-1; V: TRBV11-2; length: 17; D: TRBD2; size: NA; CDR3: CASSLAGTSGLYNEQFF; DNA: TGTGCCAGCAGCTTGGCCGGGACTAGCGGTCTTTACAATGAGCAGTTCTTC
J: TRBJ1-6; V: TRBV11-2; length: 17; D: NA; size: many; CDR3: CASSKERVSSYNSPLHF; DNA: TGTGCCAGCAGCAAAGAGAGGGTTAGCTCCTATAATTCACCCCTCCACTTT
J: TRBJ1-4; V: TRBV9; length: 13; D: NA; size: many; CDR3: CASSVDGNEKLFF; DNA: TGTGCCAGCAGCGTAGATGGTAATGAAAAACTGTTTTTT